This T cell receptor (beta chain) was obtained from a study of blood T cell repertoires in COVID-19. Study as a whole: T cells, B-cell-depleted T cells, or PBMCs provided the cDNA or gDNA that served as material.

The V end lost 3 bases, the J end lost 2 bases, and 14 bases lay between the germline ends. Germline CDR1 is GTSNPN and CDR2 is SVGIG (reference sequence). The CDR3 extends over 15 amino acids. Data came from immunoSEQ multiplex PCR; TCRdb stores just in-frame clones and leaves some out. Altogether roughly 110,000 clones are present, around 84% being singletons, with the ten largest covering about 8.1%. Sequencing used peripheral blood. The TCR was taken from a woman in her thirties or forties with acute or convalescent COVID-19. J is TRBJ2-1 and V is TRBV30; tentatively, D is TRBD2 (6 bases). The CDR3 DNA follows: TGTGCCTGGAGCCCGGGGGTGGGGGCCTACAATGAGCAGTTCTTC. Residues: CAWSPGVGAYNEQFF.